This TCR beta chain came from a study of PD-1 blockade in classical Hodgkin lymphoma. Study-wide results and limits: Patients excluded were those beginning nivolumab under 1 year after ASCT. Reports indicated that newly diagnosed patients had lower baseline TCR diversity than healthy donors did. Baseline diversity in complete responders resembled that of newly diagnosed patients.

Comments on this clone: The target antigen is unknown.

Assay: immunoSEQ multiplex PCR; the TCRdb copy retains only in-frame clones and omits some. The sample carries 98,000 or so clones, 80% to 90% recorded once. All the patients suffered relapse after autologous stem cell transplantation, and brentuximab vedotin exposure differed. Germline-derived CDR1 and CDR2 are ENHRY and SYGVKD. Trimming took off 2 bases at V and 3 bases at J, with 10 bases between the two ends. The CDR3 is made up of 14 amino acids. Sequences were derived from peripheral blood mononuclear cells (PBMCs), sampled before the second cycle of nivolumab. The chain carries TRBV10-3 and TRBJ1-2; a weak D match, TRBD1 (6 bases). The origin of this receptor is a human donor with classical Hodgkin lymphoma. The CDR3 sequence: CAISETGQHYGYTF. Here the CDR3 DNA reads TGTGCCATCAGTGAGACCGGACAGCACTATGGCTACACCTTC.